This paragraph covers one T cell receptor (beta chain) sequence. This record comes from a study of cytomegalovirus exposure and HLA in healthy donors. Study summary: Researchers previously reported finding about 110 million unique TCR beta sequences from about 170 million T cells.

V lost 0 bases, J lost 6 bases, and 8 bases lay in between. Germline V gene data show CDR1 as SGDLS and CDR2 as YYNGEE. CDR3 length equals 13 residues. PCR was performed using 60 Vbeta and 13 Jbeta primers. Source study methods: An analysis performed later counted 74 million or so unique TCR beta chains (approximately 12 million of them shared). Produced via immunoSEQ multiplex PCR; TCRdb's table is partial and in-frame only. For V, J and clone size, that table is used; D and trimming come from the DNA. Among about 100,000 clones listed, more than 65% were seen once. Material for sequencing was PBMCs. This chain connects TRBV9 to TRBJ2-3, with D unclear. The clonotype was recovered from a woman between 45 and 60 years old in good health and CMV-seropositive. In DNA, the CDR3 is TGTGCCAGCAGCGTAGGAGGAGCGGATACGCAGTATTTT. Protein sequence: CASSVGGADTQYF.